This TCR beta chain was sequenced for a study of blood T cell repertoires in COVID-19. Study background: From the United States, Italy and Spain came samples of acute and convalescent COVID-19. PBMCs, B-cell-depleted T cells, or T cells provided the cDNA or gDNA that made up the material.

Original processing methods: It was from reference gene primer amplification that nucleated cell counts were estimated. Using immunoSEQ multiplex PCR, the repertoire was profiled, and TCRdb retains in-frame clones only, with some absent. The D gene and trimming were derived from the DNA, and the V and J assignments and clone size from that table. The data contain just over 650,000 clones, around 90% of them singletons. Germline V gives CDR1 LGHNA, CDR2 YSLEER. Trimming pared 4 bases from V and 2 bases from J, leaving 12 bases between. The CDR3 is 15 amino acids. The material sequenced was peripheral blood. V gene TRBV4-3 combines with J gene TRBJ2-1; tentatively, D is TRBD1 (5 bases). This receptor was taken from a woman aged 18-30 years with acute or convalescent COVID-19. The CDR3 coding sequence is TGCGCCAGCAGCCCCCGGCAGGACACCTACAATGAGCAGTTCTTC. It specifies CASSPRQDTYNEQFF.